This T cell receptor (beta chain) was recovered during a study of T cells after posttransplantation cyclophosphamide. Study results and limitations: Blood and skin or GI T cell repertoires showed limited TRB overlap. TRB clonality was highly associated with recipient CMV seropositivity and reactivation. Later blood repertoires were often dominated by clones from the donor CD8+ memory compartment.

Trimming shortened V by 6 bases and J by 5 bases, and 16 bases separated the two germline ends. The CDR3 spans 15 residues. Germline V gene lookup returns CDR1 MNHEY and CDR2 SVGAGI. A marrow graft followed busulfan-fludarabine conditioning, with cyclophosphamide on days +3 and +4. A remark on this clone: The antigen remains undetermined.

Using immunoSEQ multiplex PCR, the repertoire was profiled, and TCRdb retains in-frame clones only, with some absent. The sample has thousands of clones; approximately 79% are singletons. The sample in question was PBMCs, obtained after allogeneic stem cell transplant with posttransplant cyclophosphamide. The genes are TRBV6-5 and TRBJ1-4, with D possibly being TRBD1 (6 bases). The origin of this receptor is a female patient aged 50-59 years who received an allogeneic stem cell transplant from a related donor, was CMV-positive, and had no GVHD. The graft donor may have given rise to some T cells. The DNA of the CDR3 is TGTGCCAGCAGCCTTGAGGGGGTTACGAATGAAAAACTGTTTTTT. Its protein is CASSLEGVTNEKLFF.